This T cell receptor (beta chain) was observed in a study of shared clonotypes between healthy human individuals. Study context: The donor pool was made up of a couple of women and a few men aged 18 to 49.

Study outcomes and limitations: Clonotype sharing among donors was expected to depend on sequencing depth.

At the deep level, the assay was run. Every subset had its genomic DNA shared out evenly among several immunoSEQ plates. Repertoires were generated with immunoSEQ multiplex PCR, while TCRdb's copy carries only in-frame clones and drops some. The sample records 450,000 to 600,000 clones, 79% being singletons. CDR3 length equals 13 residues. V was clipped by 1 base and J by 6 bases, with 8 bases between them. Germline CDR1 reads SGHDN; CDR2 reads FVKESK. A note on this clone: Its cognate antigen is unknown.

The TCR comes from a woman in her forties in good health. Some clones in this sample may be carry-over from other donors' samples. The chain carries TRBV14 and TRBJ2-3; D unresolved. The sample comprised PBMCs. The CDR3 bases are TGTGCCAGCAGCCAAGCAGGTCTTGATACGCAGTATTTT. This sequence encodes CASSQAGLDTQYF.